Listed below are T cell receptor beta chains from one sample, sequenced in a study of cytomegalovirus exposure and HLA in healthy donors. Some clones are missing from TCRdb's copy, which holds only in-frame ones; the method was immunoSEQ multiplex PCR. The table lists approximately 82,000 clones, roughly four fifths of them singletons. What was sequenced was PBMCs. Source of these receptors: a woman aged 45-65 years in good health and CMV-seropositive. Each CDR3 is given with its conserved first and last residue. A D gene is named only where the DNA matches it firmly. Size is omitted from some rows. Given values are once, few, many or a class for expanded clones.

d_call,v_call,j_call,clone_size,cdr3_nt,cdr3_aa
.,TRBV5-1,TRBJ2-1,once,TGCGCCAGCAGATATAATACAGGGTACGATGAGCAGTTCTTC,CASRYNTGYDEQFF
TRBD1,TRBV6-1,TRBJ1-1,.,TGTGCCAGCAGCACCGGGACAGGGAGAGTTTTTTGGGCTTTCTTT,CASSTGTGRVFWAFF
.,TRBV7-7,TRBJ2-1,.,TGTGCTAGCAGCTTAGGTAGATTTGTCACCTACAATGAGCAGTTCTTC,CASSLGRFVTYNEQFF
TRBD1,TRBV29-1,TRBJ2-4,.,TGCAGCGGACGACAGGGGGCCAAAAACATTCAGTACTTC,CSGRQGAKNIQYF
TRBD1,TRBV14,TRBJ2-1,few,TGTGCCAGCAGACCCCGACAGGGAAGTTTCTACAATGAGCAGTTCTTC,CASRPRQGSFYNEQFF
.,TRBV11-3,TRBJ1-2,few,TGTGCCAGCAGCCCAAGAGACAGAAGGCTTGACTATGGCTACACCTTC,CASSPRDRRLDYGYTF
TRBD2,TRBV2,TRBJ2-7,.,TGTGCCAGCAGCGAGGGACTAGCGGGTTCCTACGAGCAGTACTTC,CASSEGLAGSYEQYF
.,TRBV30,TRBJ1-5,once,TGTGCCTGGAGCCCTCAGGGGAATCAGCCCCAGCATTTT,CAWSPQGNQPQHF
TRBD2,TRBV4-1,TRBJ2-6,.,TGCGCCAGCAGCCAAGATCGGGGGGGAGTCTCTGGGGCCAACGTCCTGACTTTC,CASSQDRGGVSGANVLTF
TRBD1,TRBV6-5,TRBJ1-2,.,TGTGCCAGCAGTCGGAGACAGGGGGCGTTGGGCTACACCTTC,CASSRRQGALGYTF
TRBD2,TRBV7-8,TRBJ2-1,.,TGTGCCAGCAGCTCTTTAGGACTAGCGGGAGTCTCCTATCTGAATGAGCAGTTCTTC,CASSSLGLAGVSYLNEQFF
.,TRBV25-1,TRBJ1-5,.,TGTGCCAGCAGTGAATGGCCCCGAAATCAGCCCCAGCATTTT,CASSEWPRNQPQHF
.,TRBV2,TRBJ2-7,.,TGTGCAGGGGGGAGGGATTACGAGCAGTACTTC,CAGGRDYEQYF
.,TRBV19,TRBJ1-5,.,TGTGCCAGTAGTATAAGCGGCAATCAGCCCCAGCATTTT,CASSISGNQPQHF
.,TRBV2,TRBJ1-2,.,TGTGCCAGCAGTGAAGCAGGCAGGGGTTCCTATGGCTACACCTTC,CASSEAGRGSYGYTF
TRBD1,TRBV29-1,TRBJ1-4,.,TGCAGCGTCGCCGGGACAGGGAGAGAAAAACTGTTTTTT,CSVAGTGREKLFF
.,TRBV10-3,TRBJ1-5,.,TGTGCCATCACAGACGGAGCCAATCAGCCCCAGCATTTT,CAITDGANQPQHF
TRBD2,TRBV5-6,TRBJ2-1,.,TGTGCCAGCAGTGGCTCGGCGGGAGGATTCTACAATGAGCAGTTCTTC,CASSGSAGGFYNEQFF
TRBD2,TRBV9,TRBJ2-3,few,TGTGCCAGCTCTACTAGCGTCACAGATACGCAGTATTTT,CASSTSVTDTQYF
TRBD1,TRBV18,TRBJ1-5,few,TGTGCCAGCTCACGGACAGGGGACAATCAGCCCCAGCATTTT,CASSRTGDNQPQHF
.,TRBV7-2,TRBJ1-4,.,TGTGCCAGCAGCCCCCGGACAGCTAATGAAAAACTGTTTTTT,CASSPRTANEKLFF
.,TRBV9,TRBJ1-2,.,TGTGCCAGCAGCTCGGGACTGATTAGTGGCTACACCTTC,CASSSGLISGYTF
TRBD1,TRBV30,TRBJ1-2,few,TGTGCCTGGACCACAGGGGGCTCGTATGGCTACACCTTC,CAWTTGGSYGYTF
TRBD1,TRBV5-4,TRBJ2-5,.,TGTGCCAGCAGCTTGGACAGGGGAGTGGGAGAGACCCAGTACTTC,CASSLDRGVGETQYF